This T cell receptor beta chain was documented in a study of regulatory T cells in long-lasting Graves disease (dated by TCRdb to about 2021). For context, the study as a whole: Antithyroid drugs had been taken for less than 3 months by newly diagnosed Graves' disease patients. The study was registered as a clinical trial and conducted in China. TCR sequencing covered approximately 13 persistent and approximately 20 newly diagnosed Graves' disease patients, 33 samples in total. Persistent Graves' disease patients were compared with newly diagnosed Graves' disease patients by peripheral blood TCR sequencing and RNA sequencing. Here is what the overall study found, with its caveats: Only the TCR beta chain was sequenced and analyzed. Only peripheral blood was studied, because thyroid tissue, the primary lesion, was inaccessible. The small sample size was acknowledged by the authors as a limitation that may reduce accuracy. Compared with newly diagnosed patients, patients with persistent Graves' disease had lower TCR Shannon entropy and fewer highly expanded clones, which suggests clonal expansion. TRBV28, TRBJ1-2 and TRBJ2-5 were preferentially used in persistent disease, while TRBV20-1 and TRBJ2-1 were favored in newly diagnosed disease. Persistent patients shared more public clonotypes among themselves (2,741) than newly diagnosed patients did (more than 950).

The method behind the library was multiplex PCR. These reads were obtained on an Illumina HiSeq 4000. TCR beta libraries were built with iRepertoire HTBI primers and Arm-PCR amplification of CDR3 regions. Before sequencing, the PCR products went through gel purification. The original pipeline was this. A total of around 66 TRBV and 14 TRBJ segments were identified across samples and were used for gene usage analysis of CDR3 amino acid clonotypes. COPE and FqMerger were used to merge filtered high-quality paired reads into contigs. Contigs were aligned with BLAST to IMGT TRBV, TRBD and TRBJ reference genes, and CDR3 was defined per IMGT. Any clonotype with a frequency above 0.1% was counted as a highly expanded clone. Shannon entropy served as the measure of repertoire diversity, while the Gini coefficient captured V-J evenness. A clonotype was considered public if more than one individual shared it. Using fastp trimming at Q25 and MiXCR clonotype assembly, TCRdb reanalyzed the public sequencing data and kept in-frame beta chains. Rows are unified per CDR3 protein, each entry keeping the most common DNA and genes. These V and J calls originate from TCRdb's pipeline instead of the authors' own analysis. For this sample there are about 350,000 distinct CDR3 sequences; around 16% appear just once. Around 20% of the sample comes from the top ten.

Details on this clonotype: Its binding antigen is unknown. Per-base qualities were not stored, and no clone one base away is much larger.

CDR1 is given as KGHSH and CDR2 as LQKENI, both from the germline V gene. V loses 8 bases at its end and J loses 5 bases; junction bases beyond the gene matches: 8. Spanning cysteine to phenylalanine, the CDR3 consists of 14 amino acids. Kept here is only the CDR3 DNA, which spans 42 bases and is read in frame from base 1. The label giving this sample's time point can be read as: newly diagnosed GD, antithyroid drugs for less than 3 months. For both TCR sequencing and RNA sequencing, RNA was extracted from PBMCs using TRIzol. The diagnosis of Graves' disease was made according to American Thyroid Association guidelines. Patients were recruited from an endocrinology department in Xi'an, China. Each patient gave approximately 8.8 milliliters of peripheral blood, collected in an EDTA anticoagulant tube. PBMCs were isolated by Ficoll Paque Plus density gradient separation without further T cell sorting. An Agilent 2100 Bioanalyzer and agarose gel were used to check RNA quality, and a NanoDrop 2000 was used to measure RNA concentration.

These data were also reused for a study on T cells in Graves' hyperthyroidism and ophthalmopathy. As noted in the second study: Graves' hyperthyroidism was defined as stable when no progression to ophthalmopathy occurred over 18 months of follow-up. The hyperthyroidism patients were between 18 and 65 years old and newly diagnosed, with a disease duration of less than 2 months. Patients with uncontrolled infections, other autoimmune diseases, pregnancy or lactation were excluded. Diagnoses were established on the basis of clinical symptoms, serum thyroxine and TRAb, thyroid ultrasound, and orbital computed tomography. For the first round of RT-PCR on the TCR CDR3, the HTBI primer set was used together with the Qiagen OneStep RT-PCR kit. Most expanded thyroid clonotypes (frequency above 0.001) were also detected in blood, suggesting blood repertoires may reflect thyroid immune responses. In cross-validation, a model built on a 13 V-J signature told ophthalmopathy apart from stable hyperthyroidism with less than 90% sensitivity and about 81% specificity, and in testing the same model reached 80%/75%. In validation, the model predicted progression to ophthalmopathy with around 71% sensitivity and roughly 72% specificity, a median of roughly seven months before onset. To identify TCR V-J signatures that set the groups apart, the researchers used a discovery cohort of about a hundred patients, made up of 40 to 45 with Graves' ophthalmopathy and some 56 with stable Graves' hyperthyroidism. An independent validation cohort of under 20 hyperthyroidism patients and over 15 patients who later progressed to ophthalmopathy tested prospective prediction of ophthalmopathy. The 95 to 100 discovery patients were divided at random into training and test sets in a 7:3 ratio. In about six Graves' hyperthyroidism patients, the study also compared T-cell repertoires from thyroid tissue with T-cell repertoires from blood. After blood sampling, hyperthyroidism patients were treated with methimazole at a starting dose of 30 mg daily, and ophthalmopathy patients were treated with high-dose intravenous methylprednisolone. The libraries were constructed in a second round of multiplex PCR and then size-selected and purified. Paired-end sequencing of the libraries was performed with 100 bp reads on an Illumina HiSeq2000. Raw data were processed with SOAPnuke, discarding reads with adapters, uncalled bases, mean Phred below 15, or no exact constant-primer or identifier match. High-quality paired reads were merged with COPE v1.2.5, and unique nucleotide sequences were defined as clonotypes. MiTCR v1.1 was used to align the clonotypes against IMGT TRBV, TRBD and TRBJ reference segments. Analysis was restricted to V-J combinations with a frequency above 0.0001, which covered just over 98% of repertoires. The TCS score was defined as F50 (clonal expansion) divided by E x V (chaos), with BLOSUM62-based TCRdist calculated between CDR3 peptides within each V-J. Welch's t-statistics and random forest reduced around 510 V-J features to roughly 13, which were used in a naive Bayes classifier (R e1071). Sample size was not statistically predetermined, and blinding of investigators to group allocation was not performed. The paper describes TCR Vbeta CDR3 sequencing of fewer than 150 peripheral blood samples, made up of 40 to 45 ophthalmopathy patients, roughly 75 hyperthyroidism patients and about 17 progressor patients.

The sequence is built from TRBV18 and TRBJ1-1; TRBD1 matches 10 bases in the middle. This receptor was taken from a woman aged 18-35 years with Graves disease. Donor details come from another sample of the same person, matched by shared clones. The source was peripheral blood mononuclear cells (PBMCs), collected at new diagnosis, from a patient treated with antithyroid drugs. The nucleotides read TGTGCCAGCACCCGGGACAGGGGTGGGACTGAAGCTTTCTTT. This translates into CASTRDRGGTEAFF.